The 16 T cell receptor beta chains given below trace back to one sample, sequenced in a study of OX40 agonist ivuxolimab in advanced cancers. The data were produced by immunoSEQ multiplex PCR, yet TCRdb's version contains in-frame clones alone and is incomplete. The table records 70,000 or so clones, under 90% of them present only once. Sequencing was performed on CD4+ or CD8+ T cells sorted from blood, taken in a trial of the OX40 agonist ivuxolimab. The receptor set was obtained from an adult with an advanced solid tumor such as melanoma, head and neck, liver or kidney cancer.

The chain joins TRBV19 to TRBJ2-1; D possibly matches TRBD1 or TRBD2 (5 bases each). V dropped 4 bases and J dropped 10 bases, with 14 bases sitting between them. Germline assignment: CDR1 LNHDA and CDR2 SQIVND (reference sequence). The CDR3 contains 13 residues. The CDR3 DNA reads TGTGCCAGTAGTACCTTTGAGGGACGAGAGCAGTTCTTC. It encodes CASSTFEGREQFF.

The genes are TRBV6-6 and TRBJ2-7; 7 positions agree with TRBD1. CDR3 length: 13 amino acids. Germline loops: CDR1 MNHNY, CDR2 SVGAGI (reference sequence). J was trimmed by 7 bases and V by 6 bases; bases with no gene match: 9. The CDR3 is CASSTEQGLEQYF. In DNA, the CDR3 is TGTGCCAGCAGCACAGAACAGGGGCTTGAGCAGTACTTC.

Only one count was recorded for this clone. This chain links TRBV11-2 with TRBJ2-5, with D hard to call. With 5 bases removed from V and 1 base from J, the gap between germline ends came to 14 bases. The length of the CDR3 is 15 residues. CDR1 is SGHAT and CDR2 is FQNNGV in the germline V gene. In DNA form, the CDR3 reads TGTGCCAGCAGCCTCGTCCAAACCCTCCAAGAGACCCAGTACTTC. Translated: CASSLVQTLQETQYF.

V usage is TRBV14 and J usage is TRBJ1-2, with D possibly TRBD1 on 5 matching bases. The germline V gene encodes CDR1 SGHDN and CDR2 FVKESK. The CDR3 runs 17 residues. Trimming cost V 2 bases and J 8 bases, with 24 bases left between them. The chain's CDR3 is CASSQNVRSRGGGGYTF. Written as DNA, the CDR3 is TGTGCCAGCAGCCAAAACGTCCGGTCTCGGGGCGGCGGGGGCTACACCTTC. The whole variable domain, remainder taken from reference TRBV14 and TRBJ1-2, is EAGVTQFPSHSVIEKGQTVTLRCDPISGHDNLYWYRRVMGKEIKFLLHFVKESKQDESGMPNNRFLAERTGGTYSTLKVQPAELEDSGVYFCASSQNVRSRGGGGYTFGSGTRLTVV.

Only one count was recorded for this clone. The CDR3 loop reads CATKDRGRTGELFF. The CDR3 DNA reads TGTGCCACCAAGGACAGGGGGCGTACCGGGGAGCTGTTTTTT. The V and J genes are TRBV2 and TRBJ2-2; 11 bases align to TRBD1. The CDR3 is 14 amino acids. With 10 bases clipped from V and 5 bases from J, the junction kept 6 bases outside the gene matches. Germline lookup yields CDR1 SNHLY and CDR2 FYNNEI. The entire variable domain, with the rest obtained from reference TRBV2 and TRBJ2-2, is as follows: EPEVTQTPSHQVTQMGQEVILRCVPISNHLYFYWYRQILGQKVEFLVSFYNNEISEKSEIFDDQFSVERPDGSNFTLKIRSTKLEDSAMYFCATKDRGRTGELFFGEGSRLTVL.

The chain joins TRBV29-1 to TRBJ2-5; 8 bases fit TRBD1. V lost 8 bases and J lost 0; bases outside the gene matches: 2. This CDR3 is built from 12 residues. From germline, CDR1 is SQVTM and CDR2 ANQGSEA. In DNA form, the CDR3 reads TGCAGCTCGGGACAGGACCAAGAGACCCAGTACTTC. It translates to CSSGQDQETQYF.

This sequence joins TRBV5-1 and TRBJ2-3; 8 nucleotides align to TRBD1. Trimming at V came to 0 bases and at J to 4 bases, leaving 4 bases not matched to a gene. The CDR3 contains 15 residues. Germline lookup yields CDR1 SGHRS and CDR2 YFSETQ. In DNA form, the CDR3 reads TGCGCCAGCAGCTTGGGGAGGACAGGGCCAGATACGCAGTATTTT. Translating gives CASSLGRTGPDTQYF.

V is TRBV27 and J is TRBJ2-7, with D possibly matching TRBD1 (6 bases). The length of the CDR3 is 14 residues. CDR1 is MNHEY, CDR2 SMNVEV, per germline (reference sequence). Trimming removed 3 bases at V and 3 bases at J, with 12 bases between. CDR3 DNA: TGTGCCAGCAGTTTGTGGGGGCGCTTCTACGAGCAGTACTTC. As protein: CASSLWGRFYEQYF.

The chain recombines TRBV5-1 with TRBJ2-5, with D tentatively TRBD1 or TRBD2 (6 bases each). Germline assignment: CDR1 SGHRS and CDR2 YFSETQ. The CDR3 sequence is 17 residues long. With 3 bases removed from V and 5 bases from J, the gap between germline ends came to 23 bases. The DNA of the CDR3 is TGCGCCAGCAGCTCGACAGCACTCGAGGGGGGCCGGGAGACCCAGTACTTC. It yields the protein CASSSTALEGGRETQYF.

The chain couples TRBV5-1 to TRBJ1-2; tentative D call: TRBD1 (5 bases). This CDR3 region has 16 residues. Germline assignment: CDR1 SGHRS and CDR2 YFSETQ. V lost 4 bases, J lost 4 bases, and 20 bases lay in between. DNA for the CDR3: TGCGCCAGCAGCCTAATAACCAGGGTGAAGGGCTATGGCTACACCTTC. Amino acids: CASSLITRVKGYGYTF. Drawing the rest from reference TRBV5-1 and TRBJ1-2, the complete variable domain is KAGVTQTPRYLIKTRGQQVTLSCSPISGHRSVSWYQQTPGQGLQFLFEYFSETQRNKGNFPGRFSGRQFSNSRSEMNVSTLELGDSALYLCASSLITRVKGYGYTFGSGTRLTVV.

This chain joins TRBV18 and TRBJ2-2; D is perhaps TRBD1 (6 bases). The CDR3 contains 13 residues. Germline CDR1 reads KGHSH; CDR2 reads LQKENI. The V gene lost 4 bases and the J gene lost 6 bases, with 9 bases spanning the gap. CDR3: CASSLQGSGELFF. The CDR3, as DNA: TGTGCCAGCTCACTACAGGGTTCCGGGGAGCTGTTTTTT.

This clone was detected only once. In DNA, the CDR3 is TGTGCCAGCAGTTCGATTAGGAGACCCCCTCGGGAGACCCAGTACTTC. It yields the protein CASSSIRRPPRETQYF. The rearrangement links TRBV6-5 to TRBJ2-5; D is undetermined. Germline CDR1 MNHEY, CDR2 SVGAGI. This CDR3 is built from 16 residues. Between the trimmed V and J ends, which lost 4 bases and 5 bases, there was a span of 20 bases.

This sequence joins TRBV11-2 and TRBJ2-2, with 10 nucleotides matching TRBD2. Germline lookup yields CDR1 SGHAT and CDR2 FQNNGV. After removal of 8 bases from V and 2 bases from J, the junction contained 2 bases not matched to a gene. This CDR3 region has 14 residues. The CDR3 coding sequence is TGTGCCAGCGGACTAGCGGCCAACACCGGGGAGCTGTTTTTT. Amino acids: CASGLAANTGELFF.

The rearrangement links TRBV19 to TRBJ1-5; TRBD1 agrees at 8 bases. In germline, CDR1 is LNHDA, CDR2 SQIVND (reference sequence). The CDR3 runs to 15 residues. With V trimmed by 4 bases and J by 5 bases, 7 bases remained unmatched. CDR3 loop: CASSTQGAQYQPQHF. The CDR3, as DNA: TGTGCCAGTAGTACCCAGGGGGCGCAATATCAGCCCCAGCATTTT.

The chain joins TRBV2 to TRBJ2-2; no clear D gene. The germline V gene encodes CDR1 SNHLY and CDR2 FYNNEI. The CDR3 runs 15 residues. V was cut by 2 bases and J by 4 bases, with 11 bases left in between. The CDR3 coding sequence is TGTGCCAGCAGTGAATCAGCCCGTCCCACCGGGGAGCTGTTTTTT. Translated: CASSESARPTGELFF.

This rearrangement joins TRBV18 to TRBJ1-5, with D possibly being TRBD1 (6 bases). V gave up 1 base and J gave up 1 base, with 11 bases separating them. This CDR3 comprises 16 residues. In germline, CDR1 is KGHSH, CDR2 LQKENI. Here the CDR3 reads CASSPQAQGSNQPQHF. The CDR3, as DNA: TGTGCCAGCTCACCACAGGCACAGGGAAGCAATCAGCCCCAGCATTTT.